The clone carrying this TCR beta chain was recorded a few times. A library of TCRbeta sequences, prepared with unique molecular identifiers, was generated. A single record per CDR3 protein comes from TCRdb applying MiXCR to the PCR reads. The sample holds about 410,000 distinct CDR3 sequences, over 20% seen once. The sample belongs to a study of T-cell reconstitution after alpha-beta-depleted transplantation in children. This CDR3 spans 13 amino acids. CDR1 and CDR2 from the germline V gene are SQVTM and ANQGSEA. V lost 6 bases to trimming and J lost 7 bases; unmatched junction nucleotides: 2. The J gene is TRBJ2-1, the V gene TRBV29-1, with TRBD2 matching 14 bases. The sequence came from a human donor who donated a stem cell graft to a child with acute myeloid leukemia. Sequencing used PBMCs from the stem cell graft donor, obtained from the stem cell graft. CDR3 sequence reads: CSVGTSGSNEQFF. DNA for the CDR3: TGCAGCGTCGGGACTAGCGGGAGTAATGAGCAGTTCTTC.